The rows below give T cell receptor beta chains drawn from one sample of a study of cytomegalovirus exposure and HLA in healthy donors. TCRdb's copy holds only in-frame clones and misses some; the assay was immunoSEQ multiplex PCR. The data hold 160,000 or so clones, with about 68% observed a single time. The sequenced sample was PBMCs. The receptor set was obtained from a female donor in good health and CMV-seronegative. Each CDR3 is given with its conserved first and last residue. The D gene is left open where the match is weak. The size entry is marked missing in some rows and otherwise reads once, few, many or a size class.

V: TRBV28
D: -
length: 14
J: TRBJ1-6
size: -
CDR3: CASSLEGDNSPLHF
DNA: TGTGCCAGCAGTTTAGAGGGGGATAATTCACCCCTCCACTTT

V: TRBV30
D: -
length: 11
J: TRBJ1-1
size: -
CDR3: CAWSWRTEAFF
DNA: TGTGCCTGGAGTTGGAGGACTGAAGCTTTCTTT

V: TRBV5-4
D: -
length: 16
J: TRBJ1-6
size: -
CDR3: CASSLALRKGDSPLHF
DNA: TGTGCCAGCAGCTTGGCCCTAAGAAAAGGGGATTCACCCCTCCACTTT

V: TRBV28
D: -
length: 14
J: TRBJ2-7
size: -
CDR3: CASSQSGLSYEQYF
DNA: TGTGCCAGCAGTCAATCGGGACTTTCCTACGAGCAGTACTTC

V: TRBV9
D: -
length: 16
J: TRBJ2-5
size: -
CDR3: CASSVAHRGAQETQYF
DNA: TGTGCCAGCAGCGTAGCTCACCGGGGGGCCCAAGAGACCCAGTACTTC

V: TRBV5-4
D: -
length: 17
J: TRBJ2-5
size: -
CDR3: CASSLGSREWGFGEQYF
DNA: TGTGCCAGCAGCTTGGGGAGTAGGGAGTGGGGTTTTGGAGAGCAGTACTTC

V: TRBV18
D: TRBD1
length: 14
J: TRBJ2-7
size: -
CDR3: CASSPLDRDYEQYF
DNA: TGTGCCAGCTCACCATTAGACAGGGACTACGAGCAGTACTTC

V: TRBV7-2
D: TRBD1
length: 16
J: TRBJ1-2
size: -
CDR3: CASTPPSPTGGYGYTF
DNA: TGTGCCAGCACCCCGCCCAGCCCCACAGGGGGGTATGGCTACACCTTC

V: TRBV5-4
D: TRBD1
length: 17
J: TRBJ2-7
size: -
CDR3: CASSLVRRDRRLHEQYF
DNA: TGTGCCAGCAGCTTGGTAAGGCGGGACAGGCGCTTGCACGAGCAGTACTTC

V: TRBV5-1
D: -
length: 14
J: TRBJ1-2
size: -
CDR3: CASSLEAANYGYTF
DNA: TGCGCCAGCAGCTTGGAGGCGGCTAACTATGGCTACACCTTC

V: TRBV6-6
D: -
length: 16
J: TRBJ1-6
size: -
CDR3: CASSYDAPAGYSPLHF
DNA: TGTGCCAGCAGTTACGATGCGCCGGCAGGGTATTCACCCCTCCACTTT

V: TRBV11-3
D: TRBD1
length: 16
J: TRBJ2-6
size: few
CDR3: CASSLGTGAGANVLTF
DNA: TGTGCCAGCAGCTTAGGTACAGGGGCTGGGGCCAACGTCCTGACTTTC

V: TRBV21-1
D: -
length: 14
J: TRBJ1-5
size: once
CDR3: CARSTGTGNQPQHF
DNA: TGTGCCAGATCCACAGGGACGGGCAACCAGCCCCAGCATTTT

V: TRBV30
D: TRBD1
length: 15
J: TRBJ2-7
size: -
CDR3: CAWSPGTGGLVEQYF
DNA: TGTGCCTGGAGTCCAGGGACAGGGGGCTTGGTCGAGCAGTACTTC

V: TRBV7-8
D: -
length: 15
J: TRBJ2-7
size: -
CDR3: CASSLGLFLSYEQYF
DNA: TGTGCCAGCAGCTTAGGTCTTTTTCTCTCCTACGAGCAGTACTTC

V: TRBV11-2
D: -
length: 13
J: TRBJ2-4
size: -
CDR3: CASRQIAGNIQYF
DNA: TGTGCCAGCAGGCAAATCGCGGGAAACATTCAGTACTTC

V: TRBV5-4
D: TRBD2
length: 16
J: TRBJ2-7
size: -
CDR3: CASSFTAGGLPYEQYF
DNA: TGTGCCAGCAGCTTTACAGCGGGAGGGCTCCCCTACGAGCAGTACTTC

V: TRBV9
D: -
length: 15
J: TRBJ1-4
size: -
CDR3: CASSVGEGRGEKLFF
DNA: TGTGCCAGCAGCGTTGGAGAGGGTCGGGGTGAAAAACTGTTTTTT

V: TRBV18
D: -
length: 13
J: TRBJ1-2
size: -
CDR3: CASSPRQGDGYTF
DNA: TGTGCCAGCTCACCAAGGCAGGGCGATGGCTACACCTTC

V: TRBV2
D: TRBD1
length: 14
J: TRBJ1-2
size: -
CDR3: CASGTTGSSHGYTF
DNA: TGTGCCAGCGGCACGACAGGGTCTTCCCATGGCTACACCTTC

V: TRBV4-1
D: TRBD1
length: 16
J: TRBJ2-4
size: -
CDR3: CASSQDRGTVKNIQYF
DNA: TGCGCCAGCAGCCAAGATAGGGGGACAGTTAAAAACATTCAGTACTTC